These 18 T cell receptor beta chains were all obtained from the same sample, sequenced in a study of shared clonotypes between healthy human individuals. Positively selected for CCR7, the CD45RO-negative cells used as naive CD8 cells excluded terminally differentiated effector memory CD45RA+ cells. Clones were sequenced by immunoSEQ multiplex PCR, and TCRdb holds only the in-frame ones, with some missing. The sample consists of about 1,900,000 clones, less than 95% of them appearing once. The specimen sequenced was naive CD8+ T cells sorted from blood. All receptors derive from a man aged 18 to 30 in good health.

The rearrangement links TRBV7-6 to TRBJ2-7; 10 bases are shared with TRBD2. This CDR3 contains 15 residues. The germline gives CDR1 SGHVS, CDR2 FNYEAQ. The junction had 6 bases not matched to a gene; V was cut back by 5 bases and J by 2 bases. CDR3 DNA sequence: TGTGCCAGCAGCCCCATGCTAGCGGGGGCCTACGAGCAGTACTTC. Residues: CASSPMLAGAYEQYF.

A note on this clone: This specimen includes other DNA sequences encoding the same CDR3. V gene TRBV27 combines with J gene TRBJ2-3, with D possibly TRBD1 on 6 matching bases. V was cut by 0 bases and J by 1 base, with 8 bases left in between. CDR1 is MNHEY and CDR2 is SMNVEV in the germline V gene (reference sequence). This CDR3 contains 15 residues. CDR3 sequence reads: CASSLSAGGTDTQYF. The CDR3 nucleotides are TGTGCCAGCAGTTTATCGGCAGGGGGCACAGATACGCAGTATTTT.

V and J are TRBV5-8 and TRBJ2-7; D is possibly TRBD1 or TRBD2 (5 bases each). Germline CDR1 is SGHTS and CDR2 is YDEGEE. V shed 0 bases and J shed 3 bases, with 13 bases lying between them. This CDR3 has 15 amino acids. In nucleotides, the CDR3 is TGTGCCAGCAGCTTGGCGCTGGGGGTGAACTACGAGCAGTACTTC. The encoded protein is CASSLALGVNYEQYF.

This sequence joins TRBV6-5 and TRBJ2-1, with D uncertain. V was cut by 6 bases and J by 3 bases, with 6 bases left in between. Germline-derived CDR1 and CDR2 are MNHEY and SVGAGI. The CDR3 is 12 residues long. CDR3 residues: CASRIGYNEQFF. The DNA of the CDR3 is TGTGCCAGCAGGATAGGCTACAATGAGCAGTTCTTC.

The V and J genes are TRBV15 and TRBJ1-6; D is unclear. Germline lookup yields CDR1 LNHNV and CDR2 YYDKDF (reference sequence). CDR3 length: 15 amino acids. The germline V and J ends were trimmed by 1 base and 8 bases, with 12 bases remaining between them. CDR3 nucleotides: TGTGCCACCAGCAGAGGTATAGGAGTCGATTCACCCCTCCACTTT. It encodes CATSRGIGVDSPLHF.

V is TRBV28 and J is TRBJ2-7; D is unresolved. CDR3 length: 12 residues. The V gene lost 2 bases and the J gene lost 3 bases, with 5 bases spanning the gap. The germline CDR1 and CDR2 sequences are MDHEN and SYDVKM. The CDR3 loop is CASSLPNYEQYF. The DNA for the CDR3 is TGTGCCAGCAGTTTACCCAACTACGAGCAGTACTTC. The full variable domain, in which reference TRBV28 and TRBJ2-7 provide the parts outside the CDR3, is DVKVTQSSRYLVKRTGEKVFLECVQDMDHENMFWYRQDPGLGLRLIYFSYDVKMKEKGDIPEGYSVSREKKERFSLILESASTNQTSMYLCASSLPNYEQYFGPGTRLTVT.

The chain uses TRBV13 and TRBJ2-7; D is perhaps TRBD1 or TRBD2 (5 bases each). The CDR3 consists of 13 residues. Looked up from germline, CDR1 is PRHDT and CDR2 is FYEKMQ (reference sequence). V dropped 2 bases and J dropped 3 bases, with 8 bases sitting between them. CDR3 residues: CASSLLGDYEQYF. The CDR3 region has the DNA TGTGCCAGCAGCTTACTGGGGGACTACGAGCAGTACTTC.

This chain uses TRBV30 with TRBJ2-3; 9 bases map to TRBD2. The junction had 12 bases not matched to a gene; V was cut back by 3 bases and J by 2 bases. The CDR3 contains 17 residues. Germline CDR1 and CDR2: GTSNPN and SVGIG (reference sequence). The CDR3 protein is CAWRAPGTSPTTDTQYF. Here the CDR3 DNA reads TGTGCCTGGAGAGCCCCCGGGACTAGCCCCACCACAGATACGCAGTATTTT. The full variable domain, rest sourced from reference TRBV30 and TRBJ2-3, is SQTIHQWPATLVQPVGSPLSLECTVEGTSNPNLYWYRQAAGRGLQLLFYSVGIGQISSEVPQNLSASRPQDRQFILSSKKLLLSDSGFYLCAWRAPGTSPTTDTQYFGPGTRLTVL.

This chain links TRBV4-1 with TRBJ2-1; 7 bases fit TRBD1. This CDR3 contains 16 residues. V shed 0 bases, J shed 5 bases, and the junction held 7 bases outside the gene matches. CDR1 MGHRA and CDR2 YSYEKL come from the germline V gene. Here the CDR3 reads CASSQESSGGNNEQFF. The CDR3 DNA sequence: TGCGCCAGCAGCCAAGAATCTTCAGGGGGTAACAATGAGCAGTTCTTC.

This clone has just a few counts. This chain uses TRBV7-9 with TRBJ1-1, with D hard to call. The V end lost 5 bases, the J end lost 0 bases, and 4 bases lay between the germline ends. Germline V gives CDR1 SEHNR, CDR2 FQNEAQ (reference sequence). The CDR3 is 12 amino acids. In DNA form, the CDR3 reads TGTGCCAGCAGCCACATGAACACTGAAGCTTTCTTT. Its translation is CASSHMNTEAFF.

This chain links TRBV5-4 with TRBJ1-2; no clear D gene. Trimming left V 4 bases short and J 4 bases short, with 8 bases between. There are 12 residues in the CDR3. CDR1 is SGHNT and CDR2 is YYREEE in the germline V gene (reference sequence). CDR3 sequence (DNA): TGTGCCAGCAGCGACAAGCCCTATGGCTACACCTTC. This sequence encodes CASSDKPYGYTF.

The genes are TRBV7-2 and TRBJ1-5; D ambiguous. Trimming stripped 2 bases from V and 5 bases from J, with 7 bases between. CDR1 and CDR2 (germline): SGHTA, FQGNSA. The CDR3 covers 13 residues. CDR3 DNA sequence: TGTGCCAGCAGCTTAAAGGGTTATCAGCCCCAGCATTTT. This translates into CASSLKGYQPQHF.

V and J are TRBV18 and TRBJ2-3; 13 bases align to TRBD2. Trimming took 0 bases from V and 2 from J; bases not matched to a gene: 5. There are 18 residues in the CDR3. Germline lookup yields CDR1 KGHSH and CDR2 LQKENI. This CDR3 is CASSPPGTSGAYTDTQYF. The CDR3 coding sequence is TGTGCCAGCTCACCACCCGGGACTAGCGGGGCGTACACAGATACGCAGTATTTT. The full variable domain, rest sourced from reference TRBV18 and TRBJ2-3, is NAGVMQNPRHLVRRRGQEARLRCSPMKGHSHVYWYRQLPEEGLKFMVYLQKENIIDESGMPKERFSAEFPKEGPSILRIQQVVRGDSAAYFCASSPPGTSGAYTDTQYFGPGTRLTVL.

J is TRBJ2-7 and V is TRBV2; D unclear. The CDR3 totals 9 residues. V lost 9 bases and J 6 bases, leaving 6 bases between the germline ends. Germline V gene sequence: CDR1 SNHLY, CDR2 FYNNEI. The CDR3 here is CARAIEQYF. CDR3 DNA sequence: TGTGCCAGGGCTATCGAGCAGTACTTC.

This chain links TRBV14 with TRBJ2-5; 8 bases line up with TRBD1. Trimming at V came to 3 bases and at J to 4 bases, leaving 10 bases not matched to a gene. Per the germline V gene, CDR1 is SGHDN and CDR2 is FVKESK. The CDR3 totals 16 residues. This CDR3 reads CASSHLTGAIGETQYF. CDR3 DNA: TGTGCCAGCAGCCACTTGACAGGGGCAATAGGAGAGACCCAGTACTTC.

The chain has TRBV2 and TRBJ2-7; no definite D call. The CDR3 sequence is 13 residues long. The germline V gene has CDR1 SNHLY and CDR2 FYNNEI. Trimming pared 7 bases from V and 1 base from J, leaving 11 bases between. The CDR3: CASNKHTSYEQYF. CDR3 bases: TGTGCCAGCAACAAGCATACTTCCTACGAGCAGTACTTC.

CDR3 region: CASSSEGRPQHF. CDR3 nucleotides: TGTGCCAGCAGCTCCGAAGGCCGGCCCCAGCATTTT. V gene TRBV7-8 combines with J gene TRBJ1-5; D is uncertain. CDR3 length: 12 amino acids. Trimming took 4 bases from V and 9 from J, leaving 10 bases between them. Germline CDR1 and CDR2: SGHVS and FQNEAQ.

V is TRBV5-6 and J is TRBJ1-5; possible D gene TRBD1, 5 bases. Germline V gives CDR1 SGHDT, CDR2 YYEEEE. Trimming shortened V by 4 bases and J by 11 bases, and 16 bases separated the two germline ends. This CDR3 is 13 amino acids long. The CDR3: CASSPSRQPAQHF. The CDR3 DNA follows: TGTGCCAGCAGCCCCTCCCGACAGCCAGCCCAGCATTTT.